This T cell receptor beta chain originates from a study of control samples from healthy donors and cancer patients. Libraries were prepared by immunoSEQ multiplex PCR; TCRdb keeps only in-frame clonotypes and omits some of them. This table holds around 140,000 clones, around 90% found once. V was clipped by 10 bases and J by 6 bases, with 19 bases between them. Germline V gene lookup returns CDR1 SGHTA and CDR2 FQGNSA. This CDR3 contains 13 residues. The genes are TRBV7-2 and TRBJ2-7; D remains ambiguous. Sequencing input: blood. This clonotype originated in a man between 18 and 35 years old in good health. The CDR3 here is CAIVPGLVSEQYF. Here the CDR3 DNA reads TGTGCCATCGTCCCCGGGCTAGTCAGCGAGCAGTACTTC. Supplemented by reference TRBV7-2 and TRBJ2-7, the full variable domain reads GAGVSQSPSNKVTEKGKDVELRCDPISGHTALYWYRQSLGQGLEFLIYFQGNSAPDKSGLPSDRFSAERTGGSVSTLTIQRTQQEDSAVYLCAIVPGLVSEQYFGPGTRLTVT.